This T cell receptor (beta chain) derives from a study of identical twins' blood T cells. Trimming removed 2 bases from V and 6 bases from J; junction bases left unmatched: 4. This CDR3 spans 15 amino acids. Per germline, CDR1 MNHEY and CDR2 SVGEGT. This clonotype was detected a few times. Sample barcodes were added at both library ends during cDNA synthesis. One entry per CDR3 protein results from TCRdb running MiXCR on the 5' RACE reads. The sample yields roughly 340,000 distinct CDR3 sequences, about 28% seen once. The sequence came from a woman aged 18 to 55 in good health. V is TRBV6-2 or TRBV6-3 and J is TRBJ1-5; 10 bases are shared with TRBD1. Sequencing was performed on PBMCs. The CDR3 DNA reads TGTGCCAGCAGTTACAGGACAGGGGGTTTTCAGCCCCAGCATTTT. Encoded protein: CASSYRTGGFQPQHF.